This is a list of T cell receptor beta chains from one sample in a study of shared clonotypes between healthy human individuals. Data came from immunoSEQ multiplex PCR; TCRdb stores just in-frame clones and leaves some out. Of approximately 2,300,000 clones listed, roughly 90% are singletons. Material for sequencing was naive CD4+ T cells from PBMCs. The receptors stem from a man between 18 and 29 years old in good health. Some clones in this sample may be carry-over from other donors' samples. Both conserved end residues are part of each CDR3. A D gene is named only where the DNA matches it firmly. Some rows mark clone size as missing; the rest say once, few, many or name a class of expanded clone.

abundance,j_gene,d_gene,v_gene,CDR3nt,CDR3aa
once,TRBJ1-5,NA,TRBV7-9,TGTGCCAGCAGCATAGGGTCGGGTGTCAATCAGCCCCAGCATTTT,CASSIGSGVNQPQHF
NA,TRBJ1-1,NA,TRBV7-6,TGTGCCAGCAGCTTAAGGGAAGGGGGCACTGAAGCTTTCTTT,CASSLREGGTEAFF
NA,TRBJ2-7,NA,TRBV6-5,TGTGCCAGCAGTTACTCACCAGGACTCTCCTACGAGCAGTACTTC,CASSYSPGLSYEQYF
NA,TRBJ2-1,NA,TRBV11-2,TGTGCCAGCAGCTTAAAGGGACTCCGGCAGTTCTTC,CASSLKGLRQFF
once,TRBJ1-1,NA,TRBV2,TGTGCCAGCAGGACCGAGGGACCCCGGGGCGGCACTGAAGCTTTCTTT,CASRTEGPRGGTEAFF
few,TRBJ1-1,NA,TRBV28,TGTGCCAGCAGTTTGGCCGGATTCACTGAAGCTTTCTTT,CASSLAGFTEAFF
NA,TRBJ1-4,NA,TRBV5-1,TGCGCCAGCAGGAGCCGCCCTTCAACTAATGAAAAACTGTTTTTT,CASRSRPSTNEKLFF
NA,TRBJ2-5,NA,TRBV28,TGTGCCAGCAGTCCCGACCCGCGGACCCAAGAGACCCAGTACTTC,CASSPDPRTQETQYF
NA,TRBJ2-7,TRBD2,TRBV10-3,TGTGCCATCAGTGACCAAGGACTAGCGGGAGTCTACGAGCAGTACTTC,CAISDQGLAGVYEQYF
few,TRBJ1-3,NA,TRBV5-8,TGTGCCAGCAGCCTCCGGGACACGCTTATGGGCACCATATATTTT,CASSLRDTLMGTIYF
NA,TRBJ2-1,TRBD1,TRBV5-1,TGCGCCAGCAGCTTGGCGGGACAGGGGAACAATGAGCAGTTCTTC,CASSLAGQGNNEQFF
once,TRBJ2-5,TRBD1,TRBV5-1,TGCGCCAGCAGCGAATCTACAGGGGTCCCGTACCAAGAGACCCAGTACTTC,CASSESTGVPYQETQYF
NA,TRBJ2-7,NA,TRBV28,TGTGCCAGCAGTTTTTCTTGGCACAGACTGAGCTACGAGCAGTACTTC,CASSFSWHRLSYEQYF
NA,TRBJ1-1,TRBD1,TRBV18,TGTGCCAGCTCATTACAGGGGGCGGCCACTGAAGCTTTCTTT,CASSLQGAATEAFF
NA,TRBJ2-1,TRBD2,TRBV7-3,TGTGCCAGCAGCTCCGGGACTACCCACAATGAGCAGTTCTTC,CASSSGTTHNEQFF
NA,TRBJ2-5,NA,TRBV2,TGTGCCAGCAGTGATATACCTCGTGACGGAAATCAAGAGACCCAGTACTTC,CASSDIPRDGNQETQYF
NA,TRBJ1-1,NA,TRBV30,TGTGCCTGGGAAAGCCGGGGGAACGCTGAAGCTTTCTTT,CAWESRGNAEAFF
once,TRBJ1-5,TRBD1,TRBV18,TGTGCCAGCTCCCCTGGACAGGGTCGGGGGGATCAGCCCCAGCATTTT,CASSPGQGRGDQPQHF
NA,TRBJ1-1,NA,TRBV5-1,TGCGCCAGCAGCTTTGTACAGCTGAACACTGAAGCTTTCTTT,CASSFVQLNTEAFF
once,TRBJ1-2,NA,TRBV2,TGTGCCAGCAGTACGACCGCGTACCCCGGCTATGGCTACACCTTC,CASSTTAYPGYGYTF
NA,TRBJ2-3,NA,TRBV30,TGTGCCTGGAGTGTCGGGGCGGCGACAGATACGCAGTATTTT,CAWSVGAATDTQYF
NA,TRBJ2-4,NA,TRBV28,TGTGCCAGCAGTGCCACGCGGGGGCGGATAAAGTACTTC,CASSATRGRIKYF
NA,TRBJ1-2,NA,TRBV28,TGTGCCAGCAGTTCCCCGGCGGACGGTGGTAGAGGCTACACCTTC,CASSSPADGGRGYTF
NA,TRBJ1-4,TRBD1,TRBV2,TGTGCCAGCAGCCTCGGGACAGGGGATGAAAAACTGTTTTTT,CASSLGTGDEKLFF
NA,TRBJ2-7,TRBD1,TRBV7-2,TGTGCCAGCAGCTCCCGACCGGGACAGGGTTCCTACGAGCAGTACTTC,CASSSRPGQGSYEQYF
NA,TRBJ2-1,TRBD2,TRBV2,TGTGCCAGCAGTGCAGGTAGCGGGATGTACAATGAGCAGTTCTTC,CASSAGSGMYNEQFF
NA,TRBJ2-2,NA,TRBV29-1,TGCAGCGTTGAAGATCCGCCAGGGTCCAACACCGGGGAGCTGTTTTTT,CSVEDPPGSNTGELFF
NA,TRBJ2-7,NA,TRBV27,TGTGCCAGCAGTTTAATAACGGGAAGCAATTACGAGCAGTACTTC,CASSLITGSNYEQYF
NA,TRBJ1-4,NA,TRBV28,TGTGCCAGTTCCGGGACGGGGATTAATGAAAAACTGTTTTTT,CASSGTGINEKLFF
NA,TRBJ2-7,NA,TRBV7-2,TGTGCCAGCAGCCCCCACCGTTTTTACGAGCAGTACTTC,CASSPHRFYEQYF
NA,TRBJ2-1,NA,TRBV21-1,TGTGCCAGCAGCAGAAGGAGGCTAGCGGGAGTAAGGGGCGAGTTCTTC,CASSRRRLAGVRGEFF
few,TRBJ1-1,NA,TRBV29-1,TGCAGCGTTGAAGTACAGCTGAACACTGAAGCTTTCTTT,CSVEVQLNTEAFF
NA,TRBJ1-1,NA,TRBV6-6,TGTGCCAGCAGACAGGGATTTGAAGCTTTCTTT,CASRQGFEAFF
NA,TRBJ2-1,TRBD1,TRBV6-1,TGTGCCAGCAGTGTGGGGACAGGGGGCTTAAATGAGCAGTTCTTC,CASSVGTGGLNEQFF
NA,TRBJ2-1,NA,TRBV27,TGTGCCAGCAGTTTACGGGTCTACAATGAGCAGTTCTTC,CASSLRVYNEQFF
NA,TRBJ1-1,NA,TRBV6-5,TGTGCCAGCAGCGAATCCGGGACGGAGAACACTGAAGCTTTCTTT,CASSESGTENTEAFF
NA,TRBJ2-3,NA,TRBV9,TGTGCCAGCAGCGTAGGGACCTCGGGCACAGATACGCAGTATTTT,CASSVGTSGTDTQYF
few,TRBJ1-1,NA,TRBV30,TGTGCCTGGAGTGTCCGGGCCACGGACACTGAAGCTTTCTTT,CAWSVRATDTEAFF
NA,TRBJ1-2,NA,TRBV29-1,TGCAGCGTTGAAAGCCCCCGGGACGCTCACCCCTATGGCTACACCTTC,CSVESPRDAHPYGYTF
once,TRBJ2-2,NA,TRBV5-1,TGCGCCAGCAGCTTCCGGGACCCGAACACCGGGGAGCTGTTTTTT,CASSFRDPNTGELFF
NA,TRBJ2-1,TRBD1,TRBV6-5,TGTGCCAGCAGCCTACGAGGACAGGTCTACAATGAGCAGTTCTTC,CASSLRGQVYNEQFF
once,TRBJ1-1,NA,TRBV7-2,TGTGCCAGCAGCTTAGCGGGCGGATCAGGAACTGAAGCTTTCTTT,CASSLAGGSGTEAFF
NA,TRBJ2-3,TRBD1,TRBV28,TGTGCCAGCAGTCGTACACAGGGGCGGGATACGCAGTATTTT,CASSRTQGRDTQYF
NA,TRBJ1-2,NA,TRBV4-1,TGCGCCAGCAGCCAAGAGGCAGGGGCGATCTATGGCTACACCTTC,CASSQEAGAIYGYTF
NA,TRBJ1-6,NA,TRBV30,TGTGCCTGGAACATAGGCGGTCTCTATAATTCACCCCTCCACTTT,CAWNIGGLYNSPLHF
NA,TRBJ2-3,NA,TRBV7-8,TGTGCCAGCAGCTTCCGGGACCGGCGGGCAGATACGCAGTATTTT,CASSFRDRRADTQYF
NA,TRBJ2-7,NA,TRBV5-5,TGTGCCAGCACCACAGACAGTTGGGCCTACGAGCAGTACTTC,CASTTDSWAYEQYF
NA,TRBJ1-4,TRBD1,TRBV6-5,TGTGCCAGCAGTGAGGACAGGGCTAATGAAAAACTGTTTTTT,CASSEDRANEKLFF
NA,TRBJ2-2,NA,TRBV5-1,TGCGCCAGCAGAAGCAGGTCCGGGGAGCTGTTTTTT,CASRSRSGELFF
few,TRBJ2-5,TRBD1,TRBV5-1,TGCGCCAGCAGCTTGTCGTTAGGGACAGGGCAAGAGACCCAGTACTTC,CASSLSLGTGQETQYF
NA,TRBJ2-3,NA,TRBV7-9,TGTGCCAGCAGCTTACCTAGCTTCACGGGAGATACGCAGTATTTT,CASSLPSFTGDTQYF
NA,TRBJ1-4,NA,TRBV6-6,TGTGCCAGCAGTTACACTTCGGGTGAAAAACTGTTTTTT,CASSYTSGEKLFF
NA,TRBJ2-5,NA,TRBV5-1,TGCGCCAGCAGCTTGGCTAAGGCGGAGACCCAGTACTTC,CASSLAKAETQYF
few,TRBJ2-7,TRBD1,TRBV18,TGTGCCAGCTCACCCTCGACAGGGCCCTACGAGCAGTACTTC,CASSPSTGPYEQYF
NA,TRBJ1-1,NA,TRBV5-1,TGCGCCAGCAGCTTTGGGAACACTGAAGCTTTCTTT,CASSFGNTEAFF
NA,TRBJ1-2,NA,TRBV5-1,TGCGCCAGCAGCTGGACGTCCGGGACCGCCGGCTACACCTTC,CASSWTSGTAGYTF
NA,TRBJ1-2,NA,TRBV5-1,TGCGCCAGCAGCTTTCTCCCCGGGGAACATGGCTACACCTTC,CASSFLPGEHGYTF
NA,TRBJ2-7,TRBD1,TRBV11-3,TGTGCCAGCAGCCGGGACAGGGATTACGAGCAGTACTTC,CASSRDRDYEQYF